This TCR beta chain was recorded in a study of beta chain features in type 1 diabetes. This clone appeared a few times. The V gene lost 3 bases and the J gene lost 0 bases, with 12 bases spanning the gap. CDR1 and CDR2 (germline): SGDLS, YYNGEE. This CDR3 contains 15 residues. Expressed TCRB transcripts got sequenced, as all isolated RNA was reverse transcribed. Libraries were prepared by immunoSEQ multiplex PCR; TCRdb keeps only in-frame clonotypes and omits some of them. Of under 450,000 clones listed, over 13% were seen once; the top ten hold about 0.018%. Sequenced material: naive CD4+ T cells from blood. The clonotype originates from a woman between 18 and 29 years old in good health. The rearrangement joins TRBV9 to TRBJ1-1, with D possibly being TRBD1 (6 bases). CDR3 region: CASSAGQRLNTEAFF. CDR3 DNA sequence: TGTGCCAGCAGCGCCGGACAGCGTTTGAACACTGAAGCTTTCTTT.